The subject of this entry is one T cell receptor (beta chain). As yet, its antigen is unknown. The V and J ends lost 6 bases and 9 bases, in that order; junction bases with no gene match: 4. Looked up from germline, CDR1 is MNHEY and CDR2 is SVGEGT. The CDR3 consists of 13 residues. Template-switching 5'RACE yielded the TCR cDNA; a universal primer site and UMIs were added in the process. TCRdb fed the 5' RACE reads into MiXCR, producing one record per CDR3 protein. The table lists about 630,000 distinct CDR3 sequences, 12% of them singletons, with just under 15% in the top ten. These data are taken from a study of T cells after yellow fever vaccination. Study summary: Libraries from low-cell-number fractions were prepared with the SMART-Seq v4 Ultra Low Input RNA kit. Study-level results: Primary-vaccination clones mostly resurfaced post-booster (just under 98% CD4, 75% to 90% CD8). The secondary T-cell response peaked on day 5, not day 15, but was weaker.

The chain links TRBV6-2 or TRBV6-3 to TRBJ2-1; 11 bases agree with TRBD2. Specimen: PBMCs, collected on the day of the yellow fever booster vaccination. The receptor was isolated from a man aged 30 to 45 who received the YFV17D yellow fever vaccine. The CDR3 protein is CASSLAGGPEQFF. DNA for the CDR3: TGTGCCAGCAGCCTAGCGGGAGGCCCTGAGCAGTTCTTC.